The 32 T cell receptor beta chains presented below share a single source sample, sequenced in a study of spatial heterogeneity in lung cancer. Study conclusions and caveats: Mutation counts in tumors were tracked by counts of expanded intratumoral alpha and beta TCRs.

Each CDR3 protein is one row after TCRdb ran MiXCR on the 5' RACE reads. The table records roughly 9,800 distinct CDR3 sequences, roughly 56% of them present only once. These receptors' targets are unknown. Specified time point: sample taken at primary tumor resection. Sequences were derived from lung tumor tissue, sampled at surgery. These receptors came from a female donor with early-stage non-small cell lung cancer.

By share, this clonotype counts as medium-sized (0.01 to 0.1%). The library was prepared for alpha chains; this beta chain is a stray read, so its frequency means little. The chain uses TRBV20-1 and TRBJ1-2; D is possibly TRBD1 (5 bases). There are 12 residues in the CDR3. The V gene's germline CDR1 is DFQATT and CDR2 SNEGSKA (reference sequence). Trimming took 6 bases from V and 4 from J, leaving 12 bases between them. The DNA for the CDR3 is TGCAGTGCCCTACAGGAAGTCTATGGCTACACCTTC. Translating gives CSALQEVYGYTF.

About this clonotype: The junction shows a germline mismatch at one end, possibly a read error. Because this beta chain is a stray read in a library intended to capture alpha chains, its abundance should not be given much weight. V gene TRBV7-2 combines with J gene TRBJ2-1; 7 bases are shared with TRBD2. CDR1 is SGHTA, CDR2 FQGNSA, per germline. The CDR3 spans 16 residues. The CDR3 here is CASSLLGGGSYNEQFF. The CDR3 DNA follows: TGCGCCAGCAGCTTGCTCGGCGGGGGTTCCTACAATGAGCAGTTCTTC.

This clonotype was counted a few times. This beta chain represents an off-target read in a library built for alpha chains; its size is of limited meaning. The J gene is TRBJ2-6, the V gene TRBV6-2 or TRBV6-3, with 7 bases aligning to TRBD1. CDR3 length equals 17 residues. Germline values: CDR1 MNHEY, CDR2 SVGEGT. Unmatched junction bases numbered 7, after V lost 5 bases and J lost 0 bases. CDR3 region: CASSNRGPLSGANVLTF. DNA for the CDR3: TGTGCCAGCAGTAACAGGGGCCCCCTCTCTGGGGCCAACGTCCTGACTTTC.

Worth noting for this clonotype: This beta chain was picked up by a library intended for alpha chains and is off target, so its count carries little meaning. The rearrangement uses TRBV18 and TRBJ2-1; TRBD1 matches at 12 bases. This CDR3 is 15 amino acids long. V was pared by 2 bases and J by 6 bases, with 2 bases of the junction left unmatched. From germline, CDR1 is KGHSH and CDR2 LQKENI. The CDR3 spells CASSPGTGGRNEQFF. The CDR3 DNA reads TGTGCCAGCTCACCAGGGACAGGGGGCCGCAATGAGCAGTTCTTC. Drawing the rest from reference TRBV18 and TRBJ2-1, the complete variable domain is NAGVMQNPRHLVRRRGQEARLRCSPMKGHSHVYWYRQLPEEGLKFMVYLQKENIIDESGMPKERFSAEFPKEGPSILRIQQVVRGDSAAYFCASSPGTGGRNEQFFGPGTRLTVL.

In the case of this clonotype: Since the library was made to target alpha chains, this beta chain is a stray read and its abundance is not meaningful. V is TRBV6-5 and J is TRBJ2-7; possible D gene TRBD2, 6 bases. This CDR3 contains 14 residues. The germline V gene encodes CDR1 MNHEY and CDR2 SVGAGI. V gave up 8 bases and J gave up 6 bases, with 20 bases separating them. In DNA form, the CDR3 reads TGTGCCAGCTACTCACAGGCGGGGAGACGCGAGCAGTACTTC. Residues: CASYSQAGRREQYF.

Concerning this clonotype itself: In a library made to pick up alpha chains, this beta chain is a stray read with a size that means little. As DNA, the CDR3 is TGTGCCAGCAGTTACTCGGCTAGCGGGGGGGGACCCACAGATACGCAGTATTTT. It encodes CASSYSASGGGPTDTQYF. The chain uses TRBV6-5 and TRBJ2-3; TRBD2 matches at 12 bases. The CDR3 consists of 18 residues. CDR1 is MNHEY, CDR2 SVGAGI, per germline. The junction had 6 bases not matched to a gene; V was cut back by 0 bases and J by 2 bases.

Comment on this clonotype: This beta chain is an unintended read in a library built for alpha chains; its size means little. The CDR3 loop reads CASSQDRSPLHF. The CDR3 coding sequence is TGTGCCAGCAGCCAAGATCGGTCACCCCTCCACTTT. This chain joins TRBV4-2 and TRBJ1-6; D remains ambiguous. Trimming took off 0 bases at V and 10 bases at J, with 4 bases between the two ends. CDR1 is LGHNA and CDR2 is YNFKEQ in the germline V gene. The CDR3 is 12 residues long.

This clonotype has only a few counts. The size of this beta chain means little, since it is a stray read in a library made for alpha chains. V usage is TRBV29-1 and J usage is TRBJ2-7; no definite D call. Trimming removed 1 base from V and 3 bases from J, with 4 bases in between. Germline CDR1 and CDR2: SQVTM and ANQGSEA. The CDR3 runs to 11 residues. The CDR3 here is CSVEVDYEQYF. The DNA of the CDR3 is TGCAGCGTTGAAGTCGACTACGAGCAGTACTTC.

This clonotype was seen a single time. In a library made to pick up alpha chains, this beta chain is a stray read with a size that means little. The rearrangement joins TRBV12-3 or TRBV12-4 to TRBJ1-5; D gene ambiguous. This CDR3 spans 12 amino acids. V gave up 6 bases and J gave up 4 bases, with 7 bases separating them. The CDR3: CASRGQNQPQHF. DNA for the CDR3: TGTGCCAGCAGAGGTCAGAATCAGCCCCAGCATTTT.

As to this clonotype: Being off target in a library aimed at alpha chains, this beta chain has a size of little meaning. This chain links TRBV6-5 with TRBJ2-7, with D perhaps TRBD2 (6 bases). Looked up from germline, CDR1 is MNHEY and CDR2 is SVGAGI. Trimming pared 0 bases from V and 4 bases from J, leaving 7 bases between. The CDR3 runs 13 residues. CDR3 sequence reads: CASSYSLAYEQYF. The CDR3 DNA follows: TGTGCCAGCAGTTACTCACTAGCTTACGAGCAGTACTTC.

Note on this clonotype: This beta chain slipped into a library made for alpha chains as a stray read, so its size is not meaningful. This chain links TRBV6-5 with TRBJ2-1, with D perhaps matching TRBD2 (6 bases). Germline lookup yields CDR1 MNHEY and CDR2 SVGAGI. The CDR3 runs 17 residues. Trimming shortened V by 2 bases and J by 0 bases, and 14 bases separated the two germline ends. Here the CDR3 reads CASSYSSGSLSYNEQFF. Here the CDR3 DNA reads TGTGCCAGCAGTTACAGTAGCGGATCCCTCTCCTACAATGAGCAGTTCTTC.

This clonotype came up a few times. The size of this beta chain means little, since it is a stray read in a library made for alpha chains. V and J are TRBV12-3 or TRBV12-4 and TRBJ1-2; tentative D call: TRBD1 (5 bases). Trimming removed 7 bases from V and 8 bases from J, with 17 bases in between. CDR3 length equals 13 residues. The CDR3 loop is CASKPDSYEGYTF. The DNA for the CDR3 is TGTGCCAGCAAGCCCGACAGTTATGAGGGCTACACCTTC.

This clonotype has a handful of counts. This beta chain slipped into a library made for alpha chains as a stray read, so its size is not meaningful. The chain recombines TRBV18 with TRBJ2-1, with D unresolved. Deletions cut 2 bases from V and 5 bases from J, with 19 bases between. The CDR3 spans 17 residues. The germline V gene encodes CDR1 KGHSH and CDR2 LQKENI. The CDR3 reads CASSPRATIPTNNEQFF. The CDR3 DNA follows: TGTGCCAGCTCACCAAGGGCAACCATCCCCACTAACAATGAGCAGTTCTTC.

For this clonotype: Being off target in a library aimed at alpha chains, this beta chain has a size of little meaning. The chain uses TRBV7-2 and TRBJ1-4; TRBD1 is a possible D gene (5 bases). From germline, CDR1 is SGHTA and CDR2 FQGNSA. Trimming cost V 4 bases and J 8 bases, with 17 bases left between them. The CDR3 has 15 residues. The CDR3 protein is CASSSRLQGGEKLFF. The DNA for the CDR3 is TGTGCCAGCAGCTCCAGGTTGCAGGGTGGAGAAAAACTGTTTTTT.

A few counts support this clonotype. This beta chain lies outside the target of a library built for alpha chains; its clone size means little. V and J are TRBV7-6 and TRBJ2-3; the D is unclear. The CDR3 runs to 13 residues. The V end lost 4 bases, the J end lost 4 bases, and 9 bases lay between the germline ends. Looked up from germline, CDR1 is SGHVS and CDR2 is FNYEAQ. The CDR3 loop is CASSSHPPDTQYF. In nucleotides, the CDR3 is TGTGCCAGCAGCTCCCACCCCCCAGATACGCAGTATTTT.

This clonotype has just a few counts. This beta chain appears as a stray read in a library generated for alpha chains; its size is not informative. This chain uses TRBV4-3 with TRBJ1-6, with D unclear. The length of the CDR3 is 15 residues. Germline CDR1 and CDR2: LGHNA and YSLEER. V was clipped by 2 bases and J by 7 bases, with 12 bases between them. The CDR3 bases are TGCGCCAGCAGCCAACTAGGACGGGGAAATTCACCCCTCCACTTT. Translating it yields CASSQLGRGNSPLHF.

This clonotype was picked up a small number of times. Because this beta chain is a stray read in a library intended to capture alpha chains, its abundance should not be given much weight. The gene calls are TRBV10-1 and TRBJ1-6; 11 nucleotides align to TRBD1. Germline V lookup: CDR1 WNHNN, CDR2 SYGVQD (reference sequence). This CDR3 has 14 residues. V shed 10 bases, J shed 9 bases, and the junction held 8 bases outside the gene matches. CDR3 coding DNA: TGCGCCACTTCTGCCGGGACAGGGGGTTCACCCCTCCACTTT. It translates to CATSAGTGGSPLHF.

As regards this clonotype: Since it is a stray read in a library aimed at alpha chains, this beta chain has a size that is not meaningful. Written as DNA, the CDR3 is TGCAGCGTTGAGAGGGAGCAGTCTGAAGCTTTCTTT. Translated, it gives CSVEREQSEAFF. The chain recombines TRBV29-1 with TRBJ1-1; D remains ambiguous. V was shortened by 3 bases and J by 6 bases, with 11 bases between the two germline ends. CDR1 and CDR2 (germline): SQVTM, ANQGSEA. This CDR3 contains 12 residues.

As for this clonotype: This beta chain is a stray read from a library made for alpha chains; its abundance is not meaningful. The rearrangement joins TRBV20-1 to TRBJ2-7, with D perhaps TRBD1 (5 bases). The CDR3 has 14 residues. Germline V gives CDR1 DFQATT, CDR2 SNEGSKA (reference sequence). V was pared by 6 bases and J by 3 bases, with 18 bases between. CDR3 in DNA: TGCAGTGCCGCTCCTACGGGCAGGGACTACGAGCAGTACTTC. Protein sequence: CSAAPTGRDYEQYF.

This clonotype was found a few times. This beta chain is a stray sequence in a library constructed for alpha chains; its clone size is not meaningful. This rearrangement joins TRBV20-1 to TRBJ2-2, with D possibly matching TRBD1 (6 bases). Germline loops: CDR1 DFQATT, CDR2 SNEGSKA (reference sequence). This CDR3 contains 14 residues. V lost 4 bases, J lost 2 bases, and 11 bases lay in between. DNA for the CDR3: TGCAGTGCTACGACAGGTACCAACACCGGGGAGCTGTTTTTT. Translated: CSATTGTNTGELFF.

With respect to this clonotype: The size of this beta chain means little, since it is a stray read in a library made for alpha chains. The chain links TRBV9 to TRBJ2-2; TRBD2 matches 14 bases. The CDR3 is made up of 18 amino acids. With V trimmed by 4 bases and J by 7 bases, 12 bases remained unmatched. Germline V gives CDR1 SGDLS, CDR2 YYNGEE. The CDR3 coding sequence is TGTGCCAGCAGCCTCACGCGACTAGCGGGGGGGTTGAGCGGGGAGCTGTTTTTT. It codes for CASSLTRLAGGLSGELFF.

This clonotype was seen more than once but under ten times. Within a library made for alpha chains, this beta chain is off target, and its count is uninformative. The CDR3 DNA reads as TGCGCCAGCAGCTCTCAGGGGGCGATCGACGAGCAGTACTTC. Translated, it gives CASSSQGAIDEQYF. The rearrangement joins TRBV5-1 to TRBJ2-7, with 8 bases identical to TRBD1. Losses at the gene ends were 3 bases for V and 5 bases for J; bases not matched to a gene: 7. Germline V gene data show CDR1 as SGHRS and CDR2 as YFSETQ. The CDR3 is 14 amino acids.

As to this clonotype: Little can be read into the size of this beta chain, an off-target read in a library designed for alpha chains. This chain joins TRBV5-1 and TRBJ2-1; 10 bases are shared with TRBD1. Germline-derived CDR1 and CDR2 are SGHRS and YFSETQ. This CDR3 region has 12 residues. Losses at the gene ends were 4 bases for V and 15 bases for J; bases not matched to a gene: 7. In nucleotides, the CDR3 is TGCGCCAGCAGCCGGGACAGGGGCCGGTTGTTCTTC. Translated, it gives CASSRDRGRLFF.

For this clonotype: This beta chain is an unintended read in a library built for alpha chains; its size means little. The chain uses TRBV12-3 or TRBV12-4 and TRBJ1-5, with a possible D match to TRBD1 (6 bases). CDR3 length equals 13 residues. V was pared by 8 bases and J by 4 bases, with 12 bases between. The CDR3 bases are TGTGCCAGCTCGATAGGGGGGAATCAGCCCCAGCATTTT. Residues: CASSIGGNQPQHF.

A remark on this clonotype: This beta chain is an off-target read within a library intended for alpha chains, so its frequency means little. The genes are TRBV5-1 and TRBJ1-1, with TRBD1 matching 7 bases. With 4 bases clipped from V and 1 base from J, the junction kept 1 base outside the gene matches. This CDR3 spans 13 amino acids. From germline, CDR1 is SGHRS and CDR2 YFSETQ. CDR3 DNA: TGCGCCAGCAGCGAGGGGGCGAACACTGAAGCTTTCTTT. Translated, it gives CASSEGANTEAFF. Full variable domain (remainder filled in from reference TRBV5-1 and TRBJ1-1): KAGVTQTPRYLIKTRGQQVTLSCSPISGHRSVSWYQQTPGQGLQFLFEYFSETQRNKGNFPGRFSGRQFSNSRSEMNVSTLELGDSALYLCASSEGANTEAFFGQGTRLTVV.

A word on this clonotype: Since the library was made to target alpha chains, this beta chain is a stray read and its abundance is not meaningful. The rearrangement uses TRBV20-1 and TRBJ2-5; 9 bases are a match to TRBD2. With V trimmed by 5 bases and J by 4 bases, 8 bases remained unmatched. This CDR3 is built from 14 residues. Germline lookup yields CDR1 DFQATT and CDR2 SNEGSKA (reference sequence). The DNA of the CDR3 is TGCAGTGCTGGTAGCGGGGGTGGCCGAGAGACCCAGTACTTC. The encoded protein is CSAGSGGGRETQYF.

In the case of this clonotype: As an off-target read in a library built for alpha chains, this beta chain has a frequency of little significance. The chain joins TRBV7-9 to TRBJ2-6; D call uncertain. The germline CDR1 and CDR2 sequences are SEHNR and FQNEAQ (reference sequence). Trimming shortened V by 1 base and J by 10 bases, and 8 bases separated the two germline ends. The CDR3 has 13 amino acids. CDR3 sequence: CASSLVSINVLTF. DNA of the CDR3: TGTGCCAGCAGCTTAGTGTCTATAAACGTCCTGACTTTC.

This clonotype is a singleton in its sample. Within a library made for alpha chains, this beta chain is off target, and its count is uninformative. V usage is TRBV7-2 and J usage is TRBJ2-5; D ambiguous. The CDR3 has 11 residues. Germline V lookup: CDR1 SGHTA, CDR2 FQGNSA. Trimming removed 3 bases at V and 2 bases at J, with 1 base between. The CDR3 sequence is CASSFQETQYF. The CDR3 DNA follows: TGTGCCAGCAGCTTTCAAGAGACCCAGTACTTC.

In the case of this clonotype: This beta chain was picked up by a library intended for alpha chains and is off target, so its count carries little meaning. J is TRBJ1-2 and V is TRBV6-5, with D perhaps matching TRBD1 (5 bases). The CDR3 is 16 residues long. Trimming left V 5 bases short and J 0 bases short, with 16 bases between. Germline V gives CDR1 MNHEY, CDR2 SVGAGI. The CDR3 DNA reads as TGTGCCAGCAGTCCCTCTCGGGGCTTAGCTAACTATGGCTACACCTTC. Protein: CASSPSRGLANYGYTF.

About this clonotype itself: This beta chain lies outside the target of a library built for alpha chains; its clone size means little. V is TRBV5-5 and J is TRBJ1-1; no clear D gene. The V and J ends lost 0 bases and 0 bases respectively, with 6 bases between them. Germline V gene sequence: CDR1 SGHKS, CDR2 YYEKEE (reference sequence). This CDR3 has 14 amino acids. For the CDR3, the DNA is TGTGCCAGCAGCTTGGGATGGGTGAACACTGAAGCTTTCTTT. It codes for CASSLGWVNTEAFF. Looking up the rest from reference TRBV5-5 and TRBJ1-1 gives the full variable domain: DAGVTQSPTHLIKTRGQQVTLRCSPISGHKSVSWYQQVLGQGPQFIFQYYEKEERGRGNFPDRFSARQFPNYSSELNVNALLLGDSALYLCASSLGWVNTEAFFGQGTRLTVV.

Concerning this clonotype itself: The size of this beta chain means little, since it is a stray read in a library made for alpha chains. The chain carries TRBV27 and TRBJ1-5, with D possibly matching TRBD1 (6 bases). In germline, CDR1 is MNHEY, CDR2 SMNVEV (reference sequence). V gave up 4 bases and J gave up 7 bases, with 14 bases separating them. The CDR3 sequence is 14 residues long. CDR3 loop: CASSWRGISQPQHF. CDR3 DNA: TGTGCCAGCAGTTGGAGGGGGATAAGCCAGCCCCAGCATTTT.

This clonotype was observed a handful of times. This beta chain represents an off-target read in a library built for alpha chains; its size is of limited meaning. This chain uses TRBV20-1 with TRBJ2-3; 9 nucleotides agree with TRBD2. The CDR3 contains 14 residues. The germline CDR1 and CDR2 sequences are DFQATT and SNEGSKA (reference sequence). The V segment lost 6 bases and the J segment 0 bases; nucleotides outside the gene matches: 4. The CDR3 here is CSAKLAGSTDTQYF. The CDR3 nucleotides read TGCAGTGCCAAACTAGCGGGCAGCACAGATACGCAGTATTTT.